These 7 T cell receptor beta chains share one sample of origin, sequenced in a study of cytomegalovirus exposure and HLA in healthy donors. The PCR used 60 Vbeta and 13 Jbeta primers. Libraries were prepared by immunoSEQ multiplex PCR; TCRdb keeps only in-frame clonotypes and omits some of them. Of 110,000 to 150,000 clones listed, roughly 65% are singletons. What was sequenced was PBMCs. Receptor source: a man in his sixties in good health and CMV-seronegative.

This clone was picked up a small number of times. As DNA, the CDR3 is TGTGCCAGCCTCAGGGTCCGCAATCAGCCCCAGCATTTT. The encoded protein is CASLRVRNQPQHF. J is TRBJ1-5 and V is TRBV25-1; TRBD1 might be the D (5 bases). The CDR3 spans 13 residues. The V end was cut by 8 bases, the J end by 2 bases, with 10 bases between. In germline, CDR1 is MGHDK, CDR2 SYGVNS.

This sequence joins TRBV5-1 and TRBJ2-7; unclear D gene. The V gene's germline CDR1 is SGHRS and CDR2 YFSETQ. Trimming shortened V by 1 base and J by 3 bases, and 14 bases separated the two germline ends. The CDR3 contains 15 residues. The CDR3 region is CASSLPVPGYYEQYF. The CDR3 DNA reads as TGCGCCAGCAGCTTGCCAGTCCCGGGTTACTACGAGCAGTACTTC. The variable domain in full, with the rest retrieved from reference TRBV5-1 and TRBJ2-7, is KAGVTQTPRYLIKTRGQQVTLSCSPISGHRSVSWYQQTPGQGLQFLFEYFSETQRNKGNFPGRFSGRQFSNSRSEMNVSTLELGDSALYLCASSLPVPGYYEQYFGPGTRLTVT.

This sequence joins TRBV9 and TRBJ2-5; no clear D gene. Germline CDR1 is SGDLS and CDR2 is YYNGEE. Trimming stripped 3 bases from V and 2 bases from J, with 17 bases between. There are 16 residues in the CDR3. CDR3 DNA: TGTGCCAGCAGCGGTATAAACGGAGTATCTCAAGAGACCCAGTACTTC. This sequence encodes CASSGINGVSQETQYF.

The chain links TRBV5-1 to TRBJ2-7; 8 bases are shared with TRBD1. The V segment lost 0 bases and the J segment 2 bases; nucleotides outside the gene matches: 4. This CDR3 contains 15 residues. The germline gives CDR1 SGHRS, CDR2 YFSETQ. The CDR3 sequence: CASSLGQGAAYEQYF. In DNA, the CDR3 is TGCGCCAGCAGCTTGGGGCAGGGGGCCGCCTACGAGCAGTACTTC.

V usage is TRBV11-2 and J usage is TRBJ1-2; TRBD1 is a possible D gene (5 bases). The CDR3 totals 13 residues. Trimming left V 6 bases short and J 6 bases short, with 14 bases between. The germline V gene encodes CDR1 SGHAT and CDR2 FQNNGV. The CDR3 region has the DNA TGTGCCAGCAGTCTATCAAGGGGCGATGGCTACACCTTC. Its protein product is CASSLSRGDGYTF.

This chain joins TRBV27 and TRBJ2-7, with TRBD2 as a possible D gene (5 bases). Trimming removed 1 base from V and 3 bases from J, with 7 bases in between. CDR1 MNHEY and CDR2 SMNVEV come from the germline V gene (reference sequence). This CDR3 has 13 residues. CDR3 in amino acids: CASSLYGNYEQYF. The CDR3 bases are TGTGCCAGCAGTTTATACGGGAACTACGAGCAGTACTTC.

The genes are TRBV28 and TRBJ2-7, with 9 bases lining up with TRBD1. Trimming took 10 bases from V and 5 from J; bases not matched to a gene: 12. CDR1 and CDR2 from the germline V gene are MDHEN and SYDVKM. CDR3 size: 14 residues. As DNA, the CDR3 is TGTGCCATCACCGTCTCCGGGACAGGGAACGAGCAGTACTTC. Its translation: CAITVSGTGNEQYF.